These T cell receptor beta chains were read from a single sample in a study of cytomegalovirus exposure and HLA in healthy donors. Repertoires were generated with immunoSEQ multiplex PCR, while TCRdb's copy carries only in-frame clones and drops some. The sample includes more than 95,000 clones, around 76% of them seen just once. Sequencing input: PBMCs. Receptors originate from a woman aged 55-70 years in good health and CMV-seropositive. Both conserved end residues are part of each CDR3. A D gene is named only where the DNA matches it firmly. The size of a clone is reported for some rows only, either as once, few or many, or as a class for expanded clones.

clone size: -; CDR3 length: 21; D gene: -; V gene: TRBV4-1; J gene: TRBJ1-3; CDR3 DNA: TGCGCCAGCAGCCCAAGACTAATTTTGAGCCAAGCAATCCCGTCTGGAAACACCATATATTTT; CDR3 protein: CASSPRLILSQAIPSGNTIYF
clone size: -; CDR3 length: 13; D gene: -; V gene: TRBV10-3; J gene: TRBJ2-3; CDR3 DNA: TGTGCCATCAGTGAGCCTAGAACAGATACGCAGTATTTT; CDR3 protein: CAISEPRTDTQYF
clone size: few; CDR3 length: 19; D gene: TRBD2; V gene: TRBV5-4; J gene: TRBJ2-1; CDR3 DNA: TGTGCCAGCAGCTTGGTCGTGCGGGGCGGGAGAGCGGCTGCCCGTGAGCAGTTCTTC; CDR3 protein: CASSLVVRGGRAAAREQFF
clone size: -; CDR3 length: 13; D gene: TRBD2; V gene: TRBV7-3; J gene: TRBJ2-3; CDR3 DNA: TGTGCCAGCAGCTTAATGGCTAGCGGTACGCAGTATTTT; CDR3 protein: CASSLMASGTQYF
clone size: -; CDR3 length: 16; D gene: TRBD1; V gene: TRBV27; J gene: TRBJ1-6; CDR3 DNA: TGTGCCAGCAGTTCGGTGGGACAGGGAGGAAATTCACCCCTCCACTTT; CDR3 protein: CASSSVGQGGNSPLHF
clone size: -; CDR3 length: 15; D gene: TRBD1; V gene: TRBV7-2; J gene: TRBJ1-1; CDR3 DNA: TGTGCCAGCACCTCGACAGGACAGGGGACCACTGAAGCTTTCTTT; CDR3 protein: CASTSTGQGTTEAFF
clone size: -; CDR3 length: 12; D gene: TRBD1; V gene: TRBV30; J gene: TRBJ1-1; CDR3 DNA: TGTGCCTGGCGACAGGGGAGGGGTGAAGCTTTCTTT; CDR3 protein: CAWRQGRGEAFF
clone size: -; CDR3 length: 14; D gene: -; V gene: TRBV4-2; J gene: TRBJ1-2; CDR3 DNA: TGTGCCAGCAGCCAAGGTTGGGAGAACTATGGCTACACCTTC; CDR3 protein: CASSQGWENYGYTF
clone size: few; CDR3 length: 15; D gene: TRBD1; V gene: TRBV7-7; J gene: TRBJ1-4; CDR3 DNA: TGTGCTAGCAGCATTCGACAGGGACCTAATGAAAAACTGTTTTTT; CDR3 protein: CASSIRQGPNEKLFF
clone size: -; CDR3 length: 15; D gene: -; V gene: TRBV9; J gene: TRBJ1-4; CDR3 DNA: TGTGCCAGCAGCGAGAGCCCGGGACACCAAGAAAAACTGTTTTTT; CDR3 protein: CASSESPGHQEKLFF
clone size: -; CDR3 length: 12; D gene: TRBD1; V gene: TRBV10-3; J gene: TRBJ2-7; CDR3 DNA: TGTGCCATCAGTGGGGACAGCTACGAGCAGTACTTC; CDR3 protein: CAISGDSYEQYF
clone size: -; CDR3 length: 13; D gene: -; V gene: TRBV2; J gene: TRBJ1-5; CDR3 DNA: TGTGCCAGCAGGGAGACAGGTTCCCAGCCCCAGCATTTT; CDR3 protein: CASRETGSQPQHF
clone size: -; CDR3 length: 16; D gene: -; V gene: TRBV12-2; J gene: TRBJ1-5; CDR3 DNA: TGTGCAAGTCGCTTAGCGGGTGCAGGCTTGAATCAGCCCCAGCATTTT; CDR3 protein: CASRLAGAGLNQPQHF
clone size: -; CDR3 length: 12; D gene: -; V gene: TRBV29-1; J gene: TRBJ1-1; CDR3 DNA: TGCAGCGTTGACAGAAAGAACACTGAAGCTTTCTTT; CDR3 protein: CSVDRKNTEAFF
clone size: few; CDR3 length: 15; D gene: TRBD1; V gene: TRBV5-1; J gene: TRBJ2-5; CDR3 DNA: TGCGCCAGCAGCTTGGGAGGGACAGGGATAGAGACCCAGTACTTC; CDR3 protein: CASSLGGTGIETQYF
clone size: -; CDR3 length: 14; D gene: -; V gene: TRBV16; J gene: TRBJ1-2; CDR3 DNA: TGTGCCAGCAGCCAACAGAGTCAGGGCCATGGCTACACCTTC; CDR3 protein: CASSQQSQGHGYTF
clone size: -; CDR3 length: 11; D gene: -; V gene: TRBV30; J gene: TRBJ2-5; CDR3 DNA: TGTGCCTGCAGGGAAAAAGAGACCCAGTACTTC; CDR3 protein: CACREKETQYF
clone size: -; CDR3 length: 15; D gene: TRBD2; V gene: TRBV14; J gene: TRBJ2-7; CDR3 DNA: TGTGCCAGCAGCCAAGCTGGCGGGAGACACTACGAGCAGTACTTC; CDR3 protein: CASSQAGGRHYEQYF
clone size: -; CDR3 length: 13; D gene: -; V gene: TRBV2; J gene: TRBJ2-4; CDR3 DNA: TGTGCCAGCAGTGACCTTCTAGCGAACATTCAGTACTTC; CDR3 protein: CASSDLLANIQYF
clone size: -; CDR3 length: 14; D gene: TRBD1; V gene: TRBV28; J gene: TRBJ2-7; CDR3 DNA: TGTGCCAGCAGTTTAACGGGACAGGGCTACGAGCAGTACTTC; CDR3 protein: CASSLTGQGYEQYF
clone size: -; CDR3 length: 16; D gene: TRBD1; V gene: TRBV7-6; J gene: TRBJ2-3; CDR3 DNA: TGTGCCAGCAGCCGCCGGACAGGGGGTGCCACAGATACGCAGTATTTT; CDR3 protein: CASSRRTGGATDTQYF
clone size: few; CDR3 length: 15; D gene: TRBD1; V gene: TRBV27; J gene: TRBJ2-7; CDR3 DNA: TGTGCCAGCAGATCTCACCGGGACAGGGGGGTCGAGCAGTACTTC; CDR3 protein: CASRSHRDRGVEQYF
clone size: few; CDR3 length: 14; D gene: -; V gene: TRBV4-2; J gene: TRBJ2-5; CDR3 DNA: TGTGCCAGCAGCCAAGACAGGGTCGGGGAGACCCAGTACTTC; CDR3 protein: CASSQDRVGETQYF
clone size: -; CDR3 length: 15; D gene: -; V gene: TRBV4-3; J gene: TRBJ2-7; CDR3 DNA: TGCGCCAGCAGCCAAACTGTCCTAGGCGGCTACGAGCAGTACTTC; CDR3 protein: CASSQTVLGGYEQYF
clone size: once; CDR3 length: 15; D gene: -; V gene: TRBV4-3; J gene: TRBJ2-2; CDR3 DNA: TGCGCCAGCAGCCAAGAGGGGGGGAACACCGGGGAGCTGTTTTTT; CDR3 protein: CASSQEGGNTGELFF
clone size: -; CDR3 length: 17; D gene: -; V gene: TRBV5-6; J gene: TRBJ2-2; CDR3 DNA: TGTGCCAGCAGCTTGAGACAAATCCCACTCCTCACCGGGGAGCTGTTTTTT; CDR3 protein: CASSLRQIPLLTGELFF
clone size: -; CDR3 length: 12; D gene: TRBD1; V gene: TRBV29-1; J gene: TRBJ2-5; CDR3 DNA: TGCAGCGGAGGGGGACAGCAAGAGACCCAGTACTTC; CDR3 protein: CSGGGQQETQYF
clone size: -; CDR3 length: 18; D gene: TRBD2; V gene: TRBV29-1; J gene: TRBJ2-3; CDR3 DNA: TGCAGCGTTGAAGGAGGACTAGCGGGAGTTGAACGGGCAGATACGCAGTATTTT; CDR3 protein: CSVEGGLAGVERADTQYF
clone size: -; CDR3 length: 14; D gene: -; V gene: TRBV9; J gene: TRBJ2-5; CDR3 DNA: TGTGCCAGCAGCGTAGGCCCGACGGAGGGTGAGCAGTACTTC; CDR3 protein: CASSVGPTEGEQYF
clone size: -; CDR3 length: 15; D gene: TRBD2; V gene: TRBV5-1; J gene: TRBJ2-1; CDR3 DNA: TGCGCCAGCAGCATACTAGCGGGAGGGCCATATGAGCAGTTCTTC; CDR3 protein: CASSILAGGPYEQFF
clone size: -; CDR3 length: 14; D gene: -; V gene: TRBV10-2; J gene: TRBJ1-4; CDR3 DNA: TGCGCCAGCAGTGAGAGGGAGGGTGGTGAAAAACTGTTTTTT; CDR3 protein: CASSEREGGEKLFF
clone size: -; CDR3 length: 14; D gene: TRBD2; V gene: TRBV7-3; J gene: TRBJ2-1; CDR3 DNA: TGTGCCAGCAGCCCCGGGACTGCGGGAGATGAGCAGTTCTTC; CDR3 protein: CASSPGTAGDEQFF
clone size: once; CDR3 length: 15; D gene: TRBD1; V gene: TRBV5-8; J gene: TRBJ1-2; CDR3 DNA: TGTGCCAGCAGCCCCTCGGGAGGGGGCGCCTATGGCTACACCTTC; CDR3 protein: CASSPSGGGAYGYTF
clone size: -; CDR3 length: 16; D gene: -; V gene: TRBV4-3; J gene: TRBJ1-1; CDR3 DNA: TGCGCCAGCAGCCAAGTTGTCGGGTCACGGAACACTGAAGCTTTCTTT; CDR3 protein: CASSQVVGSRNTEAFF
clone size: -; CDR3 length: 15; D gene: TRBD2; V gene: TRBV11-2; J gene: TRBJ2-7; CDR3 DNA: TGTGCCAGCAGCTTCCAGGGACTAGCCAACTACGAGCAGTACTTC; CDR3 protein: CASSFQGLANYEQYF
clone size: -; CDR3 length: 22; D gene: -; V gene: TRBV4-3; J gene: TRBJ1-1; CDR3 DNA: TGCGCCAGCAGCCAGGGGTCCGCTAGAGGCCCGGAGGCACCTACTACGAACACTGAAGCTTTCTTT; CDR3 protein: CASSQGSARGPEAPTTNTEAFF
clone size: -; CDR3 length: 14; D gene: -; V gene: TRBV4-1; J gene: TRBJ1-2; CDR3 DNA: TGCGCCAGCAGCCAAGATCTTACAAACTATGGCTACACCTTC; CDR3 protein: CASSQDLTNYGYTF
clone size: -; CDR3 length: 15; D gene: -; V gene: TRBV28; J gene: TRBJ2-6; CDR3 DNA: TGTGCCAGCAGTTCTGCAGGGGCTGGGGCCAACGTCCTGACTTTC; CDR3 protein: CASSSAGAGANVLTF
clone size: -; CDR3 length: 16; D gene: -; V gene: TRBV4-3; J gene: TRBJ1-1; CDR3 DNA: TGCGCCAGCAGCCAAGGGCCCCGGAGTTACGTTGCTGAAGCTTTCTTT; CDR3 protein: CASSQGPRSYVAEAFF
clone size: -; CDR3 length: 18; D gene: TRBD2; V gene: TRBV11-3; J gene: TRBJ2-2; CDR3 DNA: TGTGCCAGCAGCTTAGAACAGTCGGGAGGGCTGAACACCGGGGAGCTGTTTTTT; CDR3 protein: CASSLEQSGGLNTGELFF
clone size: -; CDR3 length: 13; D gene: -; V gene: TRBV2; J gene: TRBJ1-6; CDR3 DNA: TGTGCCAGCAGTGAACAGGGCTACTCACCCCTCCACTTT; CDR3 protein: CASSEQGYSPLHF
clone size: -; CDR3 length: 17; D gene: -; V gene: TRBV4-2; J gene: TRBJ1-4; CDR3 DNA: TGTGCCAGCAGCCAAGATCGTCCCGGGGGATACGGGGAAAAACTGTTTTTT; CDR3 protein: CASSQDRPGGYGEKLFF
clone size: -; CDR3 length: 17; D gene: TRBD2; V gene: TRBV27; J gene: TRBJ2-5; CDR3 DNA: TGTGCCAGCAGTTCCATTCCGGGACTAGCGGGTGGAGGGACCCAGTACTTC; CDR3 protein: CASSSIPGLAGGGTQYF
clone size: few; CDR3 length: 15; D gene: TRBD2; V gene: TRBV6-5; J gene: TRBJ2-1; CDR3 DNA: TGTGCCAGCAGTCGAAGCGGGAGGGGGTACAATGAGCAGTTCTTC; CDR3 protein: CASSRSGRGYNEQFF